Below, one TCR beta chain is given with its context. The entry originates in a study of blood T cell repertoires in COVID-19. Profiling relied on immunoSEQ multiplex PCR, and the TCRdb table lists in-frame clones only, not all of them. The data contain more than 60,000 clones, around nine tenths of them singletons. V gave up 1 base and J gave up 12 bases, with 19 bases separating them. Germline V gives CDR1 SGHAT, CDR2 FQNNGV. This CDR3 is 15 amino acids long. V usage is TRBV11-2 and J usage is TRBJ2-1; D possibly corresponds to TRBD2 (6 bases). The sequence came from a woman aged 40-49 years who had recovered from COVID-19. Sequenced sample: PBMCs or T cells enriched from blood (not recorded which). CDR3 amino acids: CASSLGETRTLGQFF. DNA of the CDR3: TGTGCCAGCAGCTTAGGTGAGACTAGGACCCTGGGGCAGTTCTTC.